This TCR beta chain was retrieved from a study of shared clonotypes between healthy human individuals. This clone was counted a single time. The assay was immunoSEQ multiplex PCR, and TCRdb's table has in-frame clones only and misses some. Of some 530,000 clones in the sample, more than 75% were seen once. Germline CDR1 is SEHNR and CDR2 is FQNEAQ (reference sequence). Trimming left V 5 bases short and J 2 bases short, with 13 bases between. The CDR3 is 15 amino acids. This clonotype was obtained from a woman aged 40 to 55 in good health. Some clones in this sample may be carry-over from other donors' samples. Sample: PBMCs. The rearrangement uses TRBV7-9 and TRBJ1-3; possibly TRBD1 for D (5 bases). CDR3 bases: TGTGCCAGCAGCCGAGAAGGGGTAACTGGAAACACCATATATTTT. It specifies CASSREGVTGNTIYF.